This T cell receptor beta chain derives from a study of beta chain features in type 1 diabetes. General study findings and limits: In all four CD4+ subsets, TCRB CDR3 length was significantly, moderately reduced in type 1 diabetes. The naive, central memory and Treg TCRB repertoires looked more alike in patients than they did in healthy donors.

The authors reverse transcribed all of the isolated RNA, so sequencing captured expressed TCRB transcripts. Roughly 3.6 million reads was the average for naive, central memory and regulatory T cell samples. Clones were sequenced by immunoSEQ multiplex PCR, and TCRdb holds only the in-frame ones, with some missing. In the table there are a few hundred thousand clones, 9.5% to 13% of which are singletons. This clone came up many times. Its antigen is still unknown. There are 13 residues in the CDR3. CDR1 and CDR2 (germline): KGHSH, LQKENI. V was cut by 7 bases and J by 5 bases, with 12 bases left in between.

The material sequenced was central memory CD4+ T cells from blood. The chain has TRBV18 and TRBJ2-1, with no clear D. The sequence was obtained from a man younger than 35 in good health. The DNA for the CDR3 is TGTGCCAGCTTAGCCGGCCGAGACAATGAGCAGTTCTTC. Amino acid sequence: CASLAGRDNEQFF.